Presented here are 19 T cell receptor beta chains from one specimen sequenced in a study of T cells expressing NK-cell markers. Following a re-call of the 5' RACE reads, TCRdb has one entry per CDR3 protein and lacks DNA. This table holds approximately 380,000 distinct CDR3 sequences. Sequencing used blood T cells: a sorted CD56 or NKG2C T cell subset, CD4+ or CD8+ T cells, or bulk PBMC T cells (not recorded which). All receptors come from a man aged 18-69 years in good health.

The V and J genes are TRBV6-2 or TRBV6-3 and TRBJ2-7; there is no DNA to check the TCRdb D call of TRBD1. Germline V gene data show CDR1 as MNHEY and CDR2 as SVGEGT. The CDR3 extends over 13 amino acids. CDR3 region: CASTLGGGDEQYF.

This rearrangement joins TRBV16 to TRBJ1-2; TCRdb reports TRBD1, a call that lacks DNA to check it against. The CDR3 is 12 amino acids. Per germline, CDR1 KGHSY and CDR2 FQNENV. The CDR3 here is CASSRGGHGYTF.

The chain's CDR3 is CASSVLGTSGGIDTGELFF. The rearrangement joins TRBV9 to TRBJ2-2; TCRdb proposes TRBD2, but this gene call is untestable without DNA. This CDR3 is built from 19 residues. Germline values: CDR1 SGDLS, CDR2 YYNGEE.

The rearrangement joins TRBV5-6 to TRBJ2-1; TCRdb's D gene call, TRBD1, goes unchecked for lack of DNA. Germline loops: CDR1 SGHDT, CDR2 YYEEEE. The CDR3 consists of 14 residues. The CDR3 loop is CASRKKWGRDEQFF. Variable domain in full (rest from reference TRBV5-6 and TRBJ2-1): DAGVTQSPTHLIKTRGQQVTLRCSPKSGHDTVSWYQQALGQGPQFIFQYYEEEERQRGNFPDRFSGHQFPNYSSELNVNALLLGDSALYLCASRKKWGRDEQFFGPGTRLTVL.

V is TRBV6-1 and J is TRBJ2-3. Germline CDR1 MNHNS, CDR2 SASEGT. The CDR3 has 14 residues. The CDR3 sequence is CASRTAGSTDTQYF.

The rearrangement uses TRBV5-4 and TRBJ2-2; TCRdb reports TRBD2, a call that lacks DNA to check it against. The germline V gene encodes CDR1 SGHNT and CDR2 YYREEE (reference sequence). This CDR3 spans 16 amino acids. CDR3 protein: CASRPPGLPNTRELFF.

V is TRBV20-1 and J is TRBJ2-2; TCRdb calls TRBD1, which cannot be checked without DNA. The CDR3 is made up of 16 amino acids. Germline V gives CDR1 DFQATT, CDR2 SNEGSKA (reference sequence). The CDR3 reads CSANQGGLRDTGELFF.

The chain couples TRBV18 to TRBJ1-4; the TCRdb D gene call, TRBD1, has no DNA to confirm it. Per germline, CDR1 KGHSH and CDR2 LQKENI. There are 15 residues in the CDR3. CDR3 sequence: CASSPLQGDHEKLFF.

The gene calls are TRBV7-9 and TRBJ2-3. Per germline, CDR1 SEHNR and CDR2 FQNEAQ (reference sequence). This CDR3 has 16 amino acids. The CDR3 region is CASSKSLSITADTQYF.

The chain is built from TRBV27 and TRBJ2-4; the TCRdb call, TRBD2, lacks DNA for checking. The CDR3 runs 14 residues. The germline V gene has CDR1 MNHEY and CDR2 SMNVEV (reference sequence). This CDR3 is CASSWGGPKNIQYF.

This chain uses TRBV7-2 with TRBJ2-1. The CDR3 spans 15 residues. CDR1 SGHTA and CDR2 FQGNSA come from the germline V gene. The CDR3 sequence: CASSLQDAFYNEQFF.

This chain connects TRBV29-1 to TRBJ2-7; TCRdb's D call, TRBD1, is unchecked because there is no DNA. This CDR3 contains 17 residues. CDR1 is SQVTM and CDR2 is ANQGSEA in the germline V gene. CDR3 sequence reads: CSVGQGGGPTHSYEQYF.

This CDR3 is CASSLGVRTKNQPQHF. The chain links TRBV7-8 to TRBJ1-5; the TCRdb call, TRBD1, lacks DNA for checking. Germline V gene data show CDR1 as SGHVS and CDR2 as FQNEAQ. This CDR3 is built from 16 residues.

This chain joins TRBV19 and TRBJ1-2; TCRdb's D call, TRBD1, is unchecked because there is no DNA. Germline-derived CDR1 and CDR2 are LNHDA and SQIVND (reference sequence). This CDR3 spans 14 amino acids. CDR3 region: CASSNDRGDYGYTF.

The chain uses TRBV20-1 and TRBJ2-7; the D call of TRBD2 rests on TCRdb alone, since no DNA is present to check it. The V gene's germline CDR1 is DFQATT and CDR2 SNEGSKA (reference sequence). The CDR3 is 16 amino acids. The chain's CDR3 is CSARATGVVLNYEQYF.

This rearrangement joins TRBV2 to TRBJ1-4. The germline CDR1 and CDR2 sequences are SNHLY and FYNNEI. The CDR3 covers 14 residues. CDR3 sequence reads: CASSVSAVGEKLFF. Variable domain in full (rest from reference TRBV2 and TRBJ1-4): EPEVTQTPSHQVTQMGQEVILRCVPISNHLYFYWYRQILGQKVEFLVSFYNNEISEKSEIFDDQFSVERPDGSNFTLKIRSTKLEDSAMYFCASSVSAVGEKLFFGSGTQLSVL.

The V gene is TRBV6-2 or TRBV6-3, the J gene TRBJ2-7; TCRdb reports TRBD1, a call that lacks DNA to check it against. Germline V CDR1 and CDR2: MNHEY, SVGEGT. The length of the CDR3 is 14 residues. Here the CDR3 reads CASSHQTASGEQYF.

The chain's CDR3 is CASSRAPPWGDFYTEAFF. The chain is built from TRBV4-1 and TRBJ1-1; TCRdb's D gene call, TRBD1, goes unchecked for lack of DNA. This CDR3 has 18 residues. Germline assignment: CDR1 MGHRA and CDR2 YSYEKL.

The chain joins TRBV5-1 to TRBJ2-1. CDR3 length equals 11 residues. Germline V gives CDR1 SGHRS, CDR2 YFSETQ. CDR3 amino acids: CASREWDEQFF. The full variable domain, rest sourced from reference TRBV5-1 and TRBJ2-1, is KAGVTQTPRYLIKTRGQQVTLSCSPISGHRSVSWYQQTPGQGLQFLFEYFSETQRNKGNFPGRFSGRQFSNSRSEMNVSTLELGDSALYLCASREWDEQFFGPGTRLTVL.